This T cell receptor (beta chain) comes out of a study of cytotoxic CD8 clonotypes in ibrutinib-treated CLL. Overall study context: Investigators collected response samples after a median roughly 13 months of treatment, range 6 to 36. Mean per-sample yields comprised just over 250,000 productive templates and fewer than 95,000 productive rearrangements.

TCR beta library input comprised roughly 1.8 micrograms of genomic DNA from cryopreserved PBMCs. Worth noting for this clone: Its target is not known.

The assay was immunoSEQ multiplex PCR, and TCRdb's table has in-frame clones only and misses some. The table records fewer than 100,000 clones, roughly 77% of them present only once. Whole-study findings and limits: Clonality showed a rise at ibrutinib response that reversed toward baseline at progression.

The receptor was derived from a human donor with chronic lymphocytic leukemia. Here the sequenced sample was PBMCs, taken after 12 months of ibrutinib treatment.

Here the CDR3 DNA reads TGCGCCAGCAGCTCCGGGATCGGGGCCAACGTCCTGACTTTC. Its translation: CASSSGIGANVLTF. V usage is TRBV5-1 and J usage is TRBJ2-6, with D perhaps TRBD2 (5 bases). Trimming took 3 bases from V and 4 from J, leaving 8 bases between them. CDR1 and CDR2 (germline): SGHRS, YFSETQ. The CDR3 is 14 amino acids.